This TCR beta chain came from a study of T cell responses to AZD1222 COVID-19 vaccine. Study in general: Recipients boosted at about 4 weeks or about 12 weeks are pooled.

Points on this clone: Its antigen is still unknown.

Findings of the study overall: Donors, mostly white British, included more females; clonal diversity was possibly underestimated. CD4 TCRs associated with vaccination spanned spike, dominating at 160-218 and 743-854. Recipients of AZD1222 seropositive at baseline numbered only six or seven.

The data were produced by immunoSEQ multiplex PCR, yet TCRdb's version contains in-frame clones alone and is incomplete. The data show 95,000 to 150,000 clones, 91% seen once. V lost 4 bases, J lost 4 bases, and 7 bases stayed unmatched. Germline CDR1 reads SGDLS; CDR2 reads YYNGEE. This CDR3 has 15 amino acids. V usage is TRBV9 and J usage is TRBJ1-4; 7 bases agree with TRBD1. The sequencing here drew on peripheral blood, taken on day 0 of AZD1222 vaccination. The receptor was derived from an adult in good health. The CDR3 spells CASSSWGQINEKLFF. Written as DNA, the CDR3 is TGTGCCAGCAGCAGTTGGGGACAGATTAATGAAAAACTGTTTTTT.